This TCR beta chain originates from a study of cytomegalovirus exposure and HLA in healthy donors. About this clone itself: Its antigen remains unidentified.

CDR1 SGHVS and CDR2 FQNEAQ come from the germline V gene. The CDR3 runs 14 residues. Trimming removed 5 bases from V and 3 bases from J, with 13 bases in between. Regarding the study as a whole: The authors later found most CMV-associated TCR beta chains appeared HLA-restricted.

PCR employed 60 Vbeta and 13 Jbeta primers. In the authors' methods: Approximately 11 million of 75 million to 85 million unique TCR beta chains were shared, per a later count. Repertoires were generated with immunoSEQ multiplex PCR, while TCRdb's copy carries only in-frame clones and drops some. V and J calls and clone size come straight from that table; D and trimming were deduced from the DNA. The table records fewer than 100,000 clones, 75% to 80% of them present only once. Specimen: PBMCs. J is TRBJ1-1 and V is TRBV7-8; D might be TRBD1 (6 bases). This sequence originates from a female donor in good health and CMV-seronegative. CDR3 in amino acids: CASSQRTAYTEAFF. CDR3 in DNA: TGTGCCAGCAGCCAACGGACAGCATACACTGAAGCTTTCTTT.